The clone carrying this T cell receptor beta chain was seen more than once but under ten times. This entry is derived from a study of identical twins. TCRdb passed the 5' RACE reads through MiXCR, listing each CDR3 protein once. Counted here are 450,000 or so distinct CDR3 sequences, 24% occurring once; the ten biggest clones make up 2.9%. V shed 6 bases and J 7 bases; nucleotides not matched to a gene: 13. Germline lookup yields CDR1 DFQATT and CDR2 SNEGSKA (reference sequence). The CDR3 covers 15 residues. The sample was also linked to a second study, of T cells expressing NK-cell markers. That work contributes: A few donors' CD3+CD56-NKG2C+ cells were dominated by the same clonotypes.

The chain carries TRBV20-1 and TRBJ2-1; 9 bases match TRBD1. The sequenced sample consisted of CD4+ T cells sorted from blood. This sequence originates from a woman between 18 and 30 years old in good health. CDR3 region: CSAPGRQGVSNEQFF. The CDR3 region has the DNA TGCAGTGCCCCAGGTCGACAGGGGGTTAGTAATGAGCAGTTCTTC.